These T cell receptor beta chains were read from a single sample in a study of cytomegalovirus exposure and HLA in healthy donors. Sequencing used immunoSEQ multiplex PCR; TCRdb keeps in-frame clones, though not all of them. The sample consists of around 190,000 clones, 75% to 90% of them appearing once. Sequencing was carried out using PBMCs. All receptors derive from a woman under 40 in good health and CMV-seronegative. The CDR3 runs from the conserved cysteine through the conserved F or W. D genes are given only for firm matches. For some rows the clone size is stated as once, few or many, or as a class when expanded; others skip it.

CDR3aa: CASSRSEGLNTEAFF
CDR3nt: TGTGCCAGCTCTCGTTCGGAGGGGTTGAACACTGAAGCTTTCTTT
v_gene: TRBV7-9
j_gene: TRBJ1-1
abundance: .
d_gene: .

CDR3aa: CASSLYNQPQHF
CDR3nt: TGTGCCAGCAGCCTATACAATCAGCCCCAGCATTTT
v_gene: TRBV7-2
j_gene: TRBJ1-5
abundance: .
d_gene: .

CDR3aa: CASTAGLAAYNEQFF
CDR3nt: TGTGCCAGCACGGCCGGACTAGCGGCATACAATGAGCAGTTCTTC
v_gene: TRBV6-1
j_gene: TRBJ2-1
abundance: .
d_gene: TRBD2

CDR3aa: CASSPGWSTDEQFF
CDR3nt: TGTGCCAGCAGCCCCGGTTGGTCCACGGATGAGCAGTTCTTC
v_gene: TRBV7-9
j_gene: TRBJ2-1
abundance: .
d_gene: .

CDR3aa: CASSVLEETQYF
CDR3nt: TGTGCCAGCAGCGTACTTGAAGAGACCCAGTACTTC
v_gene: TRBV7-9
j_gene: TRBJ2-5
abundance: .
d_gene: .

CDR3aa: CASSRTGAGEKLFF
CDR3nt: TGTGCCAGCAGTCGTACAGGGGCCGGGGAAAAACTGTTTTTT
v_gene: TRBV27
j_gene: TRBJ1-4
abundance: .
d_gene: TRBD1

CDR3aa: CTARTSGVGELFF
CDR3nt: TGCACCGCTCGGACCTCGGGGGTTGGGGAGCTGTTTTTT
v_gene: TRBV29-1
j_gene: TRBJ2-2
abundance: .
d_gene: .

CDR3aa: CASLKQNTEAFF
CDR3nt: TGTGCCAGCCTTAAGCAAAACACTGAAGCTTTCTTT
v_gene: TRBV28
j_gene: TRBJ1-1
abundance: .
d_gene: .

CDR3aa: CASSLTRRTDTQYF
CDR3nt: TGTGCCAGCAGCCTTACTCGGAGAACAGATACGCAGTATTTT
v_gene: TRBV7-8
j_gene: TRBJ2-3
abundance: few
d_gene: .

CDR3aa: CASSFEAGGAETQYF
CDR3nt: TGCGCCAGCAGCTTCGAGGCAGGGGGAGCGGAGACCCAGTACTTC
v_gene: TRBV5-1
j_gene: TRBJ2-5
abundance: .
d_gene: TRBD1

CDR3aa: CSSSPRVGPNEQYF
CDR3nt: TGTTCCAGCAGCCCGAGGGTGGGCCCAAACGAGCAGTACTTC
v_gene: TRBV7-9
j_gene: TRBJ2-7
abundance: .
d_gene: .

CDR3aa: CASRGGGDYEQYF
CDR3nt: TGTGCCAGCAGAGGAGGTGGGGACTACGAGCAGTACTTC
v_gene: TRBV11-2
j_gene: TRBJ2-7
abundance: .
d_gene: .

CDR3aa: CASRQGFNEQYF
CDR3nt: TGTGCCAGCAGACAGGGTTTCAACGAGCAGTACTTC
v_gene: TRBV25-1
j_gene: TRBJ2-7
abundance: few
d_gene: .

CDR3aa: CASSVQGPSSEQYF
CDR3nt: TGTGCCAGCAGTGTACAGGGGCCATCGTCTGAGCAGTACTTC
v_gene: TRBV6-5
j_gene: TRBJ2-7
abundance: .
d_gene: TRBD1

CDR3aa: CASSQDGHYTF
CDR3nt: TGCGCCAGCAGCCAAGACGGACATTACACCTTC
v_gene: TRBV4-1
j_gene: TRBJ1-2
abundance: .
d_gene: .

CDR3aa: CASSLTNSGNTIYF
CDR3nt: TGTGCCAGCAGTCTCACAAACTCTGGAAACACCATATATTTT
v_gene: TRBV6-6
j_gene: TRBJ1-3
abundance: .
d_gene: .

CDR3aa: CASRPTGENGYTF
CDR3nt: TGTGCCAGCAGACCGACAGGGGAGAATGGCTACACCTTC
v_gene: TRBV6-6
j_gene: TRBJ1-2
abundance: .
d_gene: TRBD1

CDR3aa: CAISFDRGETQYF
CDR3nt: TGTGCCATCAGTTTTGACAGGGGAGAGACCCAGTACTTC
v_gene: TRBV10-3
j_gene: TRBJ2-5
abundance: .
d_gene: TRBD1

CDR3aa: CASSEARRGAGETQYF
CDR3nt: TGTGCCAGCAGTGAAGCGCGTAGGGGCGCCGGGGAGACCCAGTACTTC
v_gene: TRBV6-1
j_gene: TRBJ2-5
abundance: .
d_gene: .